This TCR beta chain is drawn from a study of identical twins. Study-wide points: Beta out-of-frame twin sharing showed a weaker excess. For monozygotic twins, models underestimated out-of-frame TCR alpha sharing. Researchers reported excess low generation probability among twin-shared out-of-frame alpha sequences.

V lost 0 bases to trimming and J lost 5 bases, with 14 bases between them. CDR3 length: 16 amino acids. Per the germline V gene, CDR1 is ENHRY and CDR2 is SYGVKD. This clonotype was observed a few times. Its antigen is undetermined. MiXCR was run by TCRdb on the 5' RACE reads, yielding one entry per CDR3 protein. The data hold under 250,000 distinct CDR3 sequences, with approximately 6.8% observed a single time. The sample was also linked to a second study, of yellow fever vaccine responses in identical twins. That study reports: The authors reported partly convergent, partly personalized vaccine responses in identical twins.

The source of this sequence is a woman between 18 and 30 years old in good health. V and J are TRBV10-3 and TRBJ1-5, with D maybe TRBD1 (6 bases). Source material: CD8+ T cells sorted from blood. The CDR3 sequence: CAISESTGTRYQPQHF. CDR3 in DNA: TGTGCCATCAGTGAGTCGACTGGGACACGGTATCAGCCCCAGCATTTT.